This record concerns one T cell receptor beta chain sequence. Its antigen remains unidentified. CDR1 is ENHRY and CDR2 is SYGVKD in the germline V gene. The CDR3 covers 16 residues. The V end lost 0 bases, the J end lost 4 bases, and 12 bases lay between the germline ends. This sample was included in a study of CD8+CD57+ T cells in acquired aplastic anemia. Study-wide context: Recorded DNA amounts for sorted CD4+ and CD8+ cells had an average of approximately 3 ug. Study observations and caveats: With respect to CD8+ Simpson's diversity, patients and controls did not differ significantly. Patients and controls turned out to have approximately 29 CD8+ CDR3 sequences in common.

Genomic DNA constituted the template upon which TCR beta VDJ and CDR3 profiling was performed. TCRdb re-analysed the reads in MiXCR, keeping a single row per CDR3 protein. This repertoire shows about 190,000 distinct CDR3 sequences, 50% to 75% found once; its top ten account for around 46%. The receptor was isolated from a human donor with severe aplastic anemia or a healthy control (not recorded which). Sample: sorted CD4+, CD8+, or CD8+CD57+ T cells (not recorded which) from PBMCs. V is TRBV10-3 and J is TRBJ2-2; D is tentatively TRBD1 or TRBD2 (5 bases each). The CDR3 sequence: CAISESGQGPTGELFF. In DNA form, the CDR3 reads TGTGCCATCAGTGAGTCGGGGCAGGGACCCACCGGGGAGCTGTTTTTT.